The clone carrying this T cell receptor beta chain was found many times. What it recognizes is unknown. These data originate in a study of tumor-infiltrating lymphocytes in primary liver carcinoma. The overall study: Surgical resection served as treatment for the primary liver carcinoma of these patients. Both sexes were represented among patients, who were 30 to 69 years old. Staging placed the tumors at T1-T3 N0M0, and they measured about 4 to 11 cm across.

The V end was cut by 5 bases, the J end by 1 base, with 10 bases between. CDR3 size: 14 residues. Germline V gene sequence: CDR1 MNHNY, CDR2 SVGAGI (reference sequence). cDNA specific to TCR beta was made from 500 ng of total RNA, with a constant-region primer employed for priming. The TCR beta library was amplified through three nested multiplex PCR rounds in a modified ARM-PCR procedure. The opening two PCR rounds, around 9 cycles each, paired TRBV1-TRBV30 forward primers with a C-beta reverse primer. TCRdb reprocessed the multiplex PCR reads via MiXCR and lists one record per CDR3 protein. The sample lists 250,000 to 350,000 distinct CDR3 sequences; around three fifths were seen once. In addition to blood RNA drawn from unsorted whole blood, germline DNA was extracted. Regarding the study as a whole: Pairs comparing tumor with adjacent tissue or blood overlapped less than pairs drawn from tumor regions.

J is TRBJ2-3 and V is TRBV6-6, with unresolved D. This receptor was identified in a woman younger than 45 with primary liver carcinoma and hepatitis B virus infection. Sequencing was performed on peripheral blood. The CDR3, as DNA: TGTGCCAGCAGTCCCCAGTTCCGCACAGATACGCAGTATTTT. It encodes CASSPQFRTDTQYF.